The 11 T cell receptor beta chains below all came from one sample that was sequenced in a study of T cell repertoires in cytomegalovirus infection. Using its own MiXCR run on the reads, TCRdb lists one record per CDR3 protein. The data hold about 680,000 distinct CDR3 sequences, with less than 25% observed a single time. The sequencing input was CD8+ T cells from PBMCs. The receptors come from a human donor in good health (CMV status not recorded). Some clones in this sample may be carry-over from other donors' samples.

This clonotype has ten or more counts. The rearrangement joins TRBV6-1 to TRBJ2-4; D gene uncertain. CDR3 length equals 15 residues. V was shortened by 5 bases and J by 0 bases, with 11 bases between the two germline ends. The germline V gene encodes CDR1 MNHNS and CDR2 SASEGT. CDR3 DNA sequence: TGTGCCAGCAGTTTCGCGACCGAAGCCAAAAACATTCAGTACTTC. The encoded protein is CASSFATEAKNIQYF.

The sample holds a few counts of this clonotype. CDR3 protein: CASSLGSTGPRDTQYF. In nucleotides, the CDR3 is TGTGCCAGCAGCTTAGGATCAACAGGGCCGAGGGATACGCAGTATTTT. This chain connects TRBV7-9 to TRBJ2-3, with D possibly matching TRBD1 (6 bases). The CDR3 is made up of 16 amino acids. V gave up 1 base and J gave up 6 bases, with 17 bases separating them. Germline loops: CDR1 SEHNR, CDR2 FQNEAQ (reference sequence).

The chain uses TRBV15 and TRBJ2-3; D may be TRBD1 (5 bases). The V and J ends lost 3 bases and 2 bases respectively, with 12 bases between them. CDR1 is LNHNV, CDR2 YYDKDF, per germline (reference sequence). The CDR3 is 15 amino acids. The CDR3 sequence is CATSRVGQPTDTQYF. The CDR3 DNA reads TGTGCCACCAGCAGGGTGGGGCAGCCCACAGATACGCAGTATTTT.

The rearrangement uses TRBV7-9 and TRBJ2-7; TRBD1 matches 7 bases. Germline V lookup: CDR1 SEHNR, CDR2 FQNEAQ (reference sequence). V shed 4 bases, J shed 0 bases, and the junction held 18 bases outside the gene matches. CDR3 size: 19 residues. The CDR3 DNA reads TGTGCCAGCAGCTCTGGAACAGGGGTCCTTTCACTGGGCTCCTACGAGCAGTACGTC. This gives the protein CASSSGTGVLSLGSYEQYV.

The V and J genes are TRBV13 and TRBJ2-1; D possibly matches TRBD1 or TRBD2 (5 bases each). Germline CDR1 PRHDT, CDR2 FYEKMQ (reference sequence). This CDR3 is 16 amino acids long. The V end was cut by 0 bases, the J end by 6 bases, with 15 bases between. This CDR3 is CASSLGRPGPRNEQFF. CDR3 sequence (DNA): TGTGCCAGCAGCTTAGGCCGGCCGGGACCCCGCAATGAGCAGTTCTTC.

This clonotype has a count of ten or more. CDR3 residues: CASSLRLAGPTGELFF. CDR3 nucleotide sequence: TGTGCCAGCAGCTTGAGACTAGCGGGACCGACCGGGGAGCTGTTTTTT. The chain is built from TRBV7-2 and TRBJ2-2, with TRBD2 matching over 11 bases. The V segment lost 3 bases and the J segment 5 bases; nucleotides outside the gene matches: 5. The CDR3 is 16 residues long. Germline V gene lookup returns CDR1 SGHTA and CDR2 FQGNSA.

Many counts were recorded for this clonotype. The chain uses TRBV12-3 or TRBV12-4 and TRBJ1-5, with D possibly being TRBD1 (6 bases). This CDR3 spans 15 amino acids. Trimming took off 6 bases at V and 3 bases at J, with 15 bases between the two ends. DNA for the CDR3: TGTGCCAGCAGCATGCTTTGGGGGCCCAATCAGCCCCAGCATTTT. This encodes CASSMLWGPNQPQHF.

This clonotype showed up many times. The V call is TRBV7-2, the J call TRBJ2-3; D possibly corresponds to TRBD1 (6 bases). V dropped 5 bases and J dropped 2 bases, with 23 bases sitting between them. Germline CDR1 reads SGHTA; CDR2 reads FQGNSA. This CDR3 spans 18 amino acids. The DNA of the CDR3 is TGTGCCAGCAGCCTACGTTTACGGACAGTCTCACACACAGATACGCAGTATTTT. Residues: CASSLRLRTVSHTDTQYF. The whole variable domain, filled in from reference TRBV7-2 and TRBJ2-3, reads GAGVSQSPSNKVTEKGKDVELRCDPISGHTALYWYRQSLGQGLEFLIYFQGNSAPDKSGLPSDRFSAERTGGSVSTLTIQRTQQEDSAVYLCASSLRLRTVSHTDTQYFGPGTRLTVL.

This clonotype was recorded once. A much larger clone lies a single base off, so this may be a read error. V and J are TRBV7-9 and TRBJ1-1; D unclear. Germline V gene data show CDR1 as SEHNR and CDR2 as FQNEAQ (reference sequence). The CDR3 has 15 residues. V was trimmed by 4 bases and J by 6 bases, leaving 18 bases between them. CDR3: CASSSPAGGSAEAFF. CDR3 sequence (DNA): TGTGCCAGCAGCTCCCCGGCAGGTGGATCCGCTGAAGCTTTCTTT. The full variable domain, rest sourced from reference TRBV7-9 and TRBJ1-1, is DTGVSQNPRHKITKRGQNVTFRCDPISEHNRLYWYRQTLGQGPEFLTYFQNEAQLEKSRLLSDRFSAERPKGSFSTLEIQRTEQGDSAMYLCASSSPAGGSAEAFFGQGTRLTVV.

This clonotype was counted only a few times. The chain combines TRBV6-2 or TRBV6-3 with TRBJ2-1; 10 bases map to TRBD2. Germline V lookup: CDR1 MNHEY, CDR2 SVGEGT. The ends lost 0 bases at V and 0 bases at J; junction bases unmatched: 8. The CDR3 covers 19 residues. The CDR3 loop reads CASSYSLAGEISSYNEQFF. The CDR3 coding sequence is TGTGCCAGCAGTTACTCCCTAGCGGGGGAGATCAGCTCCTACAATGAGCAGTTCTTC.

The chain joins TRBV5-5 to TRBJ1-6; D unclear. This CDR3 spans 14 amino acids. Trimming removed 5 bases at V and 6 bases at J, with 12 bases between. Germline V gene data show CDR1 as SGHKS and CDR2 as YYEKEE (reference sequence). CDR3 nucleotide sequence: TGTGCCAGCAGTCGTGGGATAAGTAATTCACCCCTCCACTTT. It specifies CASSRGISNSPLHF.